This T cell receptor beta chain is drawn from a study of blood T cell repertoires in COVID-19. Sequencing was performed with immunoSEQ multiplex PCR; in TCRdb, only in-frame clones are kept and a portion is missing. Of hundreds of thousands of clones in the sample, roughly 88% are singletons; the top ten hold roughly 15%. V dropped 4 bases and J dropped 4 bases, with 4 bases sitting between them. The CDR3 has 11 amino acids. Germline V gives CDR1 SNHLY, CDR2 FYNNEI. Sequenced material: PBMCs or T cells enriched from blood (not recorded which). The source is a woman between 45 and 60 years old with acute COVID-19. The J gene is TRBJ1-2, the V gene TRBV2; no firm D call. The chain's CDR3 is CASSGSYGYTF. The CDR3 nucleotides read TGTGCCAGCAGTGGCAGCTATGGCTACACCTTC.